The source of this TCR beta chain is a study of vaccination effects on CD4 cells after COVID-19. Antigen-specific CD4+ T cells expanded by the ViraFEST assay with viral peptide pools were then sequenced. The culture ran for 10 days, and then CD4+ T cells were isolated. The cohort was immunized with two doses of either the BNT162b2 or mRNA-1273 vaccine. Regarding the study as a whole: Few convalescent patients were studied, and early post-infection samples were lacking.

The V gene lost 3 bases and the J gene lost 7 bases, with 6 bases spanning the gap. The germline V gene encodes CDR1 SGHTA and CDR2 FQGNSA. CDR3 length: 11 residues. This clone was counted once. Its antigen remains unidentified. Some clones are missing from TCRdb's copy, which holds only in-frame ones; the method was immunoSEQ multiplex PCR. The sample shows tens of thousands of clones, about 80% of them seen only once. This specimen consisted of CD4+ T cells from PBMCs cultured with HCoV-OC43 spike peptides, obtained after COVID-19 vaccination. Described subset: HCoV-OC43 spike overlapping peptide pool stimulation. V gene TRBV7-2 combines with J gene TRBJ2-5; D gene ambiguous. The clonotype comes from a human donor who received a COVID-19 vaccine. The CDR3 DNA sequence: TGTGCCAGCAGCTTGGCTTGGACCCAGTACTTC. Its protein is CASSLAWTQYF.